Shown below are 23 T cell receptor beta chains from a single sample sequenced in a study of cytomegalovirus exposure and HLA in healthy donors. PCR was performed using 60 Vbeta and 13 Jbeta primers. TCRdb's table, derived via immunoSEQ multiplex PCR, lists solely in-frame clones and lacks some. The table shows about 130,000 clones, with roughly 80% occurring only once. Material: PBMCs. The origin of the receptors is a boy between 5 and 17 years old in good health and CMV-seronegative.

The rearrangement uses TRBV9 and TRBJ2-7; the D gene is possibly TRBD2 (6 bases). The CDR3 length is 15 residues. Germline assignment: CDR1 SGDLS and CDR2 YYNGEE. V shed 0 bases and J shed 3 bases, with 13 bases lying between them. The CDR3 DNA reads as TGTGCCAGCAGCGTAGAGTCCGGGAGCCGCTACGAGCAGTACTTC. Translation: CASSVESGSRYEQYF.

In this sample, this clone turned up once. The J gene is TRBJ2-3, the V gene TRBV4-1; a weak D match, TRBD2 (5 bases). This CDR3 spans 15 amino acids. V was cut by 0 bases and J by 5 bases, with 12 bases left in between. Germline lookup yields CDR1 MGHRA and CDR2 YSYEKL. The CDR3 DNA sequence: TGCGCCAGCAGCCAAGAACTAGTCCTTGGAGATACGCAGTATTTT. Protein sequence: CASSQELVLGDTQYF.

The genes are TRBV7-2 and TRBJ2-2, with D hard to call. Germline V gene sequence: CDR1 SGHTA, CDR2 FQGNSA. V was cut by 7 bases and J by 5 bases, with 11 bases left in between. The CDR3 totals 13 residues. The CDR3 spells CASNDKGTGELFF. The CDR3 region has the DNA TGTGCCAGCAACGACAAAGGAACCGGGGAGCTGTTTTTT. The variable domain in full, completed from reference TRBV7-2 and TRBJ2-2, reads GAGVSQSPSNKVTEKGKDVELRCDPISGHTALYWYRQSLGQGLEFLIYFQGNSAPDKSGLPSDRFSAERTGGSVSTLTIQRTQQEDSAVYLCASNDKGTGELFFGEGSRLTVL.

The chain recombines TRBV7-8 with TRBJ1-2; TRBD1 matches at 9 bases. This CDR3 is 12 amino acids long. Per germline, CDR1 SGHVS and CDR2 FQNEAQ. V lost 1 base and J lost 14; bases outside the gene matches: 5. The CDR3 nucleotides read TGTGCCAGCAGCTTAGGGACACAGGGGGCTACCTTC. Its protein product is CASSLGTQGATF.

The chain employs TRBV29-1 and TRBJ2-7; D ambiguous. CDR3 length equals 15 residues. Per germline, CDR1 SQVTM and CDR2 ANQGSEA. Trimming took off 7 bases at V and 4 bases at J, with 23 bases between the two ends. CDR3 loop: CSAQFERGSRYEQYF. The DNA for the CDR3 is TGCAGCGCCCAGTTTGAGCGCGGTTCACGATACGAGCAGTACTTC.

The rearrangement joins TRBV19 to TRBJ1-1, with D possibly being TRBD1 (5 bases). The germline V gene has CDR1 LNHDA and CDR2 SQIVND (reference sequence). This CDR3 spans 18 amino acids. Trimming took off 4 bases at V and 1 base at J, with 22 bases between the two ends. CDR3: CASSTRRDSLEQNTEAFF. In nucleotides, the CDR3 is TGTGCCAGTAGTACCCGAAGGGACTCTCTAGAGCAGAACACTGAAGCTTTCTTT.

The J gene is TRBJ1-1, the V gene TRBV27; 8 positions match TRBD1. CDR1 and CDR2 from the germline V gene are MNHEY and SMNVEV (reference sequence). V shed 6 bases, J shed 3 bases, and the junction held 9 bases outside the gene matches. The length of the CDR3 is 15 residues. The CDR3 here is CASRGTGSEYTEAFF. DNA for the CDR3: TGTGCCAGCAGGGGGACAGGTTCGGAGTACACTGAAGCTTTCTTT.

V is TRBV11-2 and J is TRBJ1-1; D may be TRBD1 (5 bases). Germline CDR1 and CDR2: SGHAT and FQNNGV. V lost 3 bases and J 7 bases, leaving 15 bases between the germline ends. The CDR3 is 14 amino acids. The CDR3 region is CASSFRQNPIEAFF. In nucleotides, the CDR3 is TGTGCCAGCAGCTTCCGACAGAATCCTATTGAAGCTTTCTTT. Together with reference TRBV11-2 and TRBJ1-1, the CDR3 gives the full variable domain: EAGVAQSPRYKIIEKRQSVAFWCNPISGHATLYWYQQILGQGPKLLIQFQNNGVVDDSQLPKDRFSAERLKGVDSTLKIQPAKLEDSAVYLCASSFRQNPIEAFFGQGTRLTVV.

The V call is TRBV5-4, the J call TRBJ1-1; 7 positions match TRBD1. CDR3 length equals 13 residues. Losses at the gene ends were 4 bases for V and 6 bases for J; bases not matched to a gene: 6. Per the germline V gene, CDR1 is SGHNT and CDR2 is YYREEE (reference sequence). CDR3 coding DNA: TGTGCCAGCAGCACAAGACAGGGATCTGAAGCTTTCTTT. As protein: CASSTRQGSEAFF.

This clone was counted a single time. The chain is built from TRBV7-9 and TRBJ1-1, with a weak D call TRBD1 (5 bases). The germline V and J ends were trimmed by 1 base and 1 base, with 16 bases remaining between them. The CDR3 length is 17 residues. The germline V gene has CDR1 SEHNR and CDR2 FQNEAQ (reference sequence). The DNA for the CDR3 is TGTGCCAGCAGCTTAGGAGTGTGGCAGGGCAAGAACACTGAAGCTTTCTTT. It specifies CASSLGVWQGKNTEAFF.

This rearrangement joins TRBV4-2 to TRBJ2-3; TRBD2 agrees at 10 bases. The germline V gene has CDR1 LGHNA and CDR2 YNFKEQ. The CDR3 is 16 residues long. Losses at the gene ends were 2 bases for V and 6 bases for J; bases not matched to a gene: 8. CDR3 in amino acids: CASSQPLAGVGDTQYF. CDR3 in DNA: TGTGCCAGCAGCCAACCCCTAGCGGGAGTAGGGGATACGCAGTATTTT.

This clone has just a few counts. The CDR3 loop reads CASSLGAGGVEQFF. The CDR3 DNA follows: TGTGCCAGCAGCTTGGGGGCGGGAGGGGTTGAGCAGTTCTTC. This chain joins TRBV5-6 and TRBJ2-1; the match to TRBD2 covers 9 bases. This CDR3 comprises 14 residues. Trimming cost V 0 bases and J 9 bases; bases outside gene matches: 4. CDR1 and CDR2 (germline): SGHDT, YYEEEE. The whole variable domain, remainder taken from reference TRBV5-6 and TRBJ2-1, is DAGVTQSPTHLIKTRGQQVTLRCSPKSGHDTVSWYQQALGQGPQFIFQYYEEEERQRGNFPDRFSGHQFPNYSSELNVNALLLGDSALYLCASSLGAGGVEQFFGPGTRLTVL.

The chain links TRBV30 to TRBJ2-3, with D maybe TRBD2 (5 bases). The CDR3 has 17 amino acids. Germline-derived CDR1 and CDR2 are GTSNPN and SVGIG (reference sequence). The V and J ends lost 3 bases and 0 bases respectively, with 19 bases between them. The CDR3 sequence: CAWRILGHTGSTDTQYF. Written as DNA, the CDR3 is TGTGCCTGGAGAATACTCGGGCACACGGGGAGCACAGATACGCAGTATTTT.

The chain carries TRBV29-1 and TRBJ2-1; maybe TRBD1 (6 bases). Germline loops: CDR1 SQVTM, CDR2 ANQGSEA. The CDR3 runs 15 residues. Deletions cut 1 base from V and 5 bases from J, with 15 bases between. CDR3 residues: CSVEGLGGRNNEQFF. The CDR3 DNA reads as TGCAGCGTTGAAGGTCTAGGGGGAAGAAACAATGAGCAGTTCTTC.

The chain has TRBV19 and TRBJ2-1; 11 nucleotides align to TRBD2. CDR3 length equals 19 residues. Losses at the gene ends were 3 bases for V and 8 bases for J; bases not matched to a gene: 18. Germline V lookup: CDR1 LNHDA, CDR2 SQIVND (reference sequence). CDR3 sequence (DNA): TGTGCCAGTAGTATTGAACACCTAGCGGGAGGTAATAAGGGGCATGAGCAGTTCTTC. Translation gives CASSIEHLAGGNKGHEQFF.

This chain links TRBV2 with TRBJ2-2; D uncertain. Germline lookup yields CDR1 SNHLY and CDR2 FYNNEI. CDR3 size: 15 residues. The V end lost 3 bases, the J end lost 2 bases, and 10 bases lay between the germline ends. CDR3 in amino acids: CASSDITDNTGELFF. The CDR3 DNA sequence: TGTGCCAGCAGTGATATAACAGATAACACCGGGGAGCTGTTTTTT.

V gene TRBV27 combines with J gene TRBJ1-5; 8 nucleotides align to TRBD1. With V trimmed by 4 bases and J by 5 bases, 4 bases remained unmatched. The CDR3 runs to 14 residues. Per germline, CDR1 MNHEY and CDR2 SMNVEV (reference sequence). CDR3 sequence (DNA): TGTGCCAGCAGTTCTACAGGGGGGTATCAGCCCCAGCATTTT. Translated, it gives CASSSTGGYQPQHF.

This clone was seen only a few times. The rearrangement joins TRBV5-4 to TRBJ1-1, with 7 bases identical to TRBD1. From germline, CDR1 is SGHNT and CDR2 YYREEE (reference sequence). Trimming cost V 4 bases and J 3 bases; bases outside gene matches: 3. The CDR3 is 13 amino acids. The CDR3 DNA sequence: TGTGCCAGCAGCCTCGACAGGGACACTGAAGCTTTCTTT. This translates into CASSLDRDTEAFF. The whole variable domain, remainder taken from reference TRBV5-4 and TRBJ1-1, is ETGVTQSPTHLIKTRGQQVTLRCSSQSGHNTVSWYQQALGQGPQFIFQYYREEENGRGNFPPRFSGLQFPNYSSELNVNALELDDSALYLCASSLDRDTEAFFGQGTRLTVV.

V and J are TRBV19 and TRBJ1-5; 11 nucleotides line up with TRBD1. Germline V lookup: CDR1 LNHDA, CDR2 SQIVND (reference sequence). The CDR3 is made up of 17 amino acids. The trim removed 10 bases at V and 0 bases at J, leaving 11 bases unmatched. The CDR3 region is CATHNTDRGLSNQPQHF. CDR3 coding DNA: TGTGCCACACACAATACGGACAGGGGGCTTAGCAATCAGCCCCAGCATTTT.

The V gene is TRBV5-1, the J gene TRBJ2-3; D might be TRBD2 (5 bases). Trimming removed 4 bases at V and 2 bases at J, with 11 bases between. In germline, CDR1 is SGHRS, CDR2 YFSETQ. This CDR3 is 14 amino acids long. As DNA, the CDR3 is TGCGCCAGCAGCGCTAGCAGTCTCACAGATACGCAGTATTTT. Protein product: CASSASSLTDTQYF.

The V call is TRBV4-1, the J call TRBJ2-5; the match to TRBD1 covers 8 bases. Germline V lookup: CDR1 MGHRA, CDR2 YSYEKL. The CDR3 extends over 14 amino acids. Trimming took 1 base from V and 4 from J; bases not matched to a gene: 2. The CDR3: CASSQAGQVETQYF. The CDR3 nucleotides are TGCGCCAGCAGCCAAGCGGGACAGGTAGAGACCCAGTACTTC.

CDR3 loop: CASSFSTRGSYEQYF. The CDR3 DNA sequence: TGTGCCAGCAGTTTCTCTACTAGAGGGTCCTACGAGCAGTACTTC. The chain employs TRBV27 and TRBJ2-7, with D maybe TRBD2 (5 bases). The V and J ends lost 3 bases and 1 base respectively, with 13 bases between them. The CDR3 sequence is 15 residues long. Looked up from germline, CDR1 is MNHEY and CDR2 is SMNVEV (reference sequence).

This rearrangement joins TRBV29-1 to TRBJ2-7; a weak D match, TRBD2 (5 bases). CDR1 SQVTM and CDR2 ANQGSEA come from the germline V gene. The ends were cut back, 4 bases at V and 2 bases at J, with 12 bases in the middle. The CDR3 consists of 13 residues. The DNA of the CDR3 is TGCAGCGTTGTGGACGGAGGAACCTACGAGCAGTACTTC. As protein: CSVVDGGTYEQYF.